Below, 31 T cell receptor beta chains from the same sample are listed, as sequenced in a study of blood T cell repertoires in COVID-19. Here immunoSEQ multiplex PCR was the method, and the copy in TCRdb shows in-frame clones only, minus some. This sample yields approximately 410,000 clones, of which about nine tenths are seen a single time; over 1.3% belongs to the top ten. Sequencing input: peripheral blood. The receptors stem from a woman aged 25-40 years with active or convalescent COVID-19.

This chain connects TRBV11-2 to TRBJ1-3; D unclear. CDR1 is SGHAT, CDR2 FQNNGV, per germline. This CDR3 is built from 14 residues. V shed 7 bases and J shed 2 bases, with 12 bases lying between them. The CDR3 DNA reads as TGTGCCAGCAACGAGGCACCCACTGGAAACACCATATATTTT. It translates to CASNEAPTGNTIYF.

This clone has just a few counts. The gene calls are TRBV14 and TRBJ2-5; 12 bases are shared with TRBD2. Trimming at V came to 2 bases and at J to 3 bases, leaving 7 bases not matched to a gene. This CDR3 comprises 17 residues. Looked up from germline, CDR1 is SGHDN and CDR2 is FVKESK. CDR3 nucleotides: TGTGCCAGCAGCCAAATCGACCGACTAGCGGGAGAAGAGACCCAGTACTTC. Amino acid sequence: CASSQIDRLAGEETQYF.

The chain is built from TRBV6-6 and TRBJ2-7; TRBD1 agrees at 12 bases. The CDR3 consists of 15 residues. Germline lookup yields CDR1 MNHNY and CDR2 SVGAGI (reference sequence). J gave up 7 bases and V 4 bases, and 8 bases lay outside the gene matches. Here the CDR3 reads CASSFPGQGAREQYF. The CDR3 bases are TGTGCCAGCAGTTTTCCGGGACAGGGGGCCCGGGAGCAGTACTTC.

The rearrangement joins TRBV4-2 to TRBJ2-7; a weak D match, TRBD2 (6 bases). The V and J ends lost 0 bases and 0 bases respectively, with 9 bases between them. This CDR3 region has 15 residues. Germline V gene data show CDR1 as LGHNA and CDR2 as YNFKEQ. This chain's CDR3 is CASSQDTGSSYEQYF. The CDR3 DNA is TGTGCCAGCAGCCAAGACACCGGGAGCTCCTACGAGCAGTACTTC.

V gene TRBV18 combines with J gene TRBJ2-2; 7 bases agree with TRBD1. J lost 6 bases, V lost 3 bases, and 7 bases had no gene match. The CDR3 runs 15 residues. Germline CDR1 and CDR2: KGHSH and LQKENI. CDR3 nucleotides: TGTGCCAGCTCACCCCCTGACAGGGCTCCCGGGGAGCTGTTTTTT. Translating gives CASSPPDRAPGELFF.

V is TRBV6-5 and J is TRBJ1-2; the D gene is possibly TRBD1 (5 bases). Trimming pared 2 bases from V and 8 bases from J, leaving 12 bases between. This CDR3 is 13 amino acids long. The V gene's germline CDR1 is MNHEY and CDR2 SVGAGI. CDR3 sequence: CASSYGGERGYTF. The CDR3 bases are TGTGCCAGCAGTTACGGGGGGGAAAGGGGCTACACCTTC.

The chain recombines TRBV6-5 with TRBJ2-1; TRBD2 matches at 7 bases. In germline, CDR1 is MNHEY, CDR2 SVGAGI. This CDR3 is 15 amino acids long. Losses at the gene ends were 6 bases for V and 0 bases for J; bases not matched to a gene: 5. CDR3 in amino acids: CASRKLASSYNEQFF. The CDR3 coding sequence is TGTGCCAGCAGGAAACTAGCGAGCTCCTACAATGAGCAGTTCTTC.

This rearrangement joins TRBV7-9 to TRBJ1-1; D possibly corresponds to TRBD1 (6 bases). Trimming took 1 base from V and 11 from J, leaving 11 bases between them. Germline V gene sequence: CDR1 SEHNR, CDR2 FQNEAQ (reference sequence). The CDR3 totals 12 residues. DNA for the CDR3: TGTGCCAGCAGCTTAGGGACAGCAGGGGCTTTCTTT. Translated, it gives CASSLGTAGAFF.

CDR3 sequence reads: CASSSRDSNQPQHF. The CDR3 DNA follows: TGTGCCAGCAGCTCCAGGGATAGCAATCAGCCCCAGCATTTT. V is TRBV5-6 and J is TRBJ1-5, with a weak D call TRBD1 (5 bases). CDR1 and CDR2 (germline): SGHDT, YYEEEE. V was cut by 3 bases and J by 0 bases, with 7 bases left in between. This CDR3 comprises 14 residues.

The chain has TRBV19 and TRBJ2-3, with a weak D call TRBD2 (6 bases). Germline V gives CDR1 LNHDA, CDR2 SQIVND (reference sequence). This CDR3 is 15 amino acids long. Trimming took off 7 bases at V and 0 bases at J, with 14 bases between the two ends. The CDR3 spells CASTDRAGSTDTQYF. Here the CDR3 DNA reads TGTGCCAGTACCGATAGGGCGGGAAGCACAGATACGCAGTATTTT.

This CDR3 is CATARGVGEKLFF. The DNA for the CDR3 is TGTGCCACAGCACGGGGTGTGGGGGAAAAACTGTTTTTT. This chain links TRBV27 with TRBJ1-4; D remains ambiguous. CDR3 length: 13 amino acids. Germline CDR1 MNHEY, CDR2 SMNVEV (reference sequence). The V gene lost 10 bases and the J gene lost 8 bases, with 17 bases spanning the gap.

With regard to this clone: Additional DNA sequences in this sample encode the identical CDR3. The chain couples TRBV12-3 or TRBV12-4 to TRBJ1-2; no clear D. The CDR3 has 13 amino acids. V lost 3 bases and J lost 0, with 5 bases in between. The CDR3 protein is CASSFSANYGYTF. CDR3 bases: TGTGCCAGCAGTTTTTCTGCTAACTATGGCTACACCTTC.

In its sample, this clone was seen a few times. CDR3 bases: TGTGCCAGCAGCGTAGAGACAGGGGGTTCTGGCTACACCTTC. Residues: CASSVETGGSGYTF. The chain recombines TRBV9 with TRBJ1-2; TRBD1 agrees at 9 bases. Per germline, CDR1 SGDLS and CDR2 YYNGEE. This CDR3 has 14 amino acids. J lost 7 bases, V lost 0 bases, and 4 bases had no gene match. Complete variable domain (other parts from reference TRBV9 and TRBJ1-2): DSGVTQTPKHLITATGQRVTLRCSPRSGDLSVYWYQQSLDQGLQFLIQYYNGEERAKGNILERFSAQQFPDLHSELNLSSLELGDSALYFCASSVETGGSGYTFGSGTRLTVV.

The chain employs TRBV25-1 and TRBJ1-2; 11 positions agree with TRBD1. Germline V CDR1 and CDR2: MGHDK, SYGVNS. The CDR3 is 14 amino acids. V shed 4 bases, J shed 2 bases, and the junction held 0 bases outside the gene matches. The CDR3 bases are TGTGCCAGCAGTGGGACAGGGGGCAACTATGGCTACACCTTC. Its protein is CASSGTGGNYGYTF.

This chain joins TRBV2 and TRBJ1-1; D perhaps matches TRBD1 (5 bases). The germline V gene encodes CDR1 SNHLY and CDR2 FYNNEI. The CDR3 covers 14 residues. V lost 0 bases to trimming and J lost 5 bases, with 10 bases between them. The CDR3: CASSEAQGWTEAFF. The CDR3 DNA is TGTGCCAGCAGTGAAGCGCAGGGTTGGACTGAAGCTTTCTTT.

The chain couples TRBV10-3 to TRBJ2-5; D perhaps matches TRBD2 (6 bases). The CDR3 runs to 13 residues. Per the germline V gene, CDR1 is ENHRY and CDR2 is SYGVKD. The V gene lost 2 bases and the J gene lost 5 bases, with 9 bases spanning the gap. CDR3 sequence: CAISEDRGETQYF. In nucleotides, the CDR3 is TGTGCCATCAGTGAGGACCGGGGGGAGACCCAGTACTTC.

The V gene is TRBV15, the J gene TRBJ2-5; TRBD1 might be the D (6 bases). CDR1 and CDR2 from the germline V gene are LNHNV and YYDKDF (reference sequence). This CDR3 is built from 17 residues. Trimming took off 1 base at V and 5 bases at J, with 20 bases between the two ends. The CDR3 DNA follows: TGTGCCACCAGCAGAGGAGGGGCTACAGGGAGATGGGAGACCCAGTACTTC. Translating gives CATSRGGATGRWETQYF.

This clone was observed a handful of times. The chain carries TRBV7-2 and TRBJ2-1; D uncertain. The V and J ends lost 7 bases and 0 bases respectively, with 10 bases between them. Germline CDR1 and CDR2: SGHTA and FQGNSA. The CDR3 has 14 amino acids. The CDR3, as DNA: TGTGCCAGCAACTACCGTTCCTCCTACAATGAGCAGTTCTTC. Encoded protein: CASNYRSSYNEQFF.

With respect to this clone: A read error may account for a junction end that differs from germline. The chain recombines TRBV2 with TRBJ1-2; 7 nucleotides align to TRBD1. The CDR3 loop spans 13 amino acids. The germline gives CDR1 SNHLY, CDR2 FYNNEI. As DNA, the CDR3 is TGTGCCAGCAGCGAAGAACAGGGGTTAGGCTACACCTTC. Amino acid sequence: CASSEEQGLGYTF.

The chain recombines TRBV5-4 with TRBJ2-2; 12 nucleotides line up with TRBD2. From germline, CDR1 is SGHNT and CDR2 YYREEE (reference sequence). The CDR3 is made up of 16 amino acids. Trimming at V came to 3 bases and at J to 4 bases, leaving 4 bases not matched to a gene. The CDR3 region is CASSYGLAGITGELFF. In DNA, the CDR3 is TGTGCCAGCAGCTATGGACTAGCGGGGATCACCGGGGAGCTGTTTTTT.

The J gene is TRBJ2-1, the V gene TRBV27; the D gene is possibly TRBD2 (5 bases). The V end lost 5 bases, the J end lost 5 bases, and 10 bases lay between the germline ends. This CDR3 is 13 amino acids long. Looked up from germline, CDR1 is MNHEY and CDR2 is SMNVEV (reference sequence). The CDR3 sequence: CASSLGLHNEQFF. CDR3 DNA sequence: TGTGCCAGCAGTCTCGGACTCCACAATGAGCAGTTCTTC.

The chain links TRBV5-1 to TRBJ2-2; 8 bases line up with TRBD1. This CDR3 is 15 amino acids long. J gave up 4 bases and V 4 bases, and 6 bases lay outside the gene matches. Germline CDR1 is SGHRS and CDR2 is YFSETQ. CDR3 in amino acids: CASSQTGGGTGELFF. CDR3 coding DNA: TGCGCCAGCAGCCAAACAGGGGGTGGCACCGGGGAGCTGTTTTTT. The full variable domain, with the rest looked up from reference TRBV5-1 and TRBJ2-2, is KAGVTQTPRYLIKTRGQQVTLSCSPISGHRSVSWYQQTPGQGLQFLFEYFSETQRNKGNFPGRFSGRQFSNSRSEMNVSTLELGDSALYLCASSQTGGGTGELFFGEGSRLTVL.

The V and J genes are TRBV10-1 and TRBJ1-1; a possible D gene is TRBD1 (5 bases). CDR1 and CDR2 from the germline V gene are WNHNN and SYGVQD (reference sequence). The CDR3 consists of 13 residues. V lost 8 bases and J 4 bases, leaving 14 bases between the germline ends. The CDR3 here is CASAAQGGTEAFF. Written as DNA, the CDR3 is TGCGCCAGCGCAGCCCAGGGTGGCACTGAAGCTTTCTTT.

The V call is TRBV3-1 (or the pseudogene TRBV3-2), the J call TRBJ1-6; TRBD1 is a possible D gene (5 bases). CDR1 and CDR2 from the germline V gene are LGHDT and YNNKEL (reference sequence). This CDR3 has 14 amino acids. Trimming took off 4 bases at V and 15 bases at J, with 19 bases between the two ends. The CDR3 loop reads CASSPTRGGELLHF. The CDR3 DNA reads TGTGCCAGCAGCCCTACCCGGGGGGGAGAACTCCTCCACTTT.

On this clone itself: The same CDR3 is also encoded by other DNA sequences in this sample. The CDR3 region has the DNA TGTGCCAGCAGTTTGGGGGGTGACGAGCAGTACTTC. Translating it yields CASSLGGDEQYF. The chain employs TRBV12-3 or TRBV12-4 and TRBJ2-7; the D gene is possibly TRBD2 (6 bases). The CDR3 has 12 amino acids. V shed 3 bases and J shed 5 bases, with 8 bases lying between them.

The chain joins TRBV30 to TRBJ1-2; no firm D call. The CDR3 extends over 12 amino acids. V was shortened by 2 bases and J by 2 bases, with 6 bases between the two germline ends. Per the germline V gene, CDR1 is GTSNPN and CDR2 is SVGIG (reference sequence). The DNA for the CDR3 is TGTGCCTGGAGTACAGAAAACTATGGCTACACCTTC. Protein: CAWSTENYGYTF.

This chain links TRBV7-2 with TRBJ2-3, with 9 bases lining up with TRBD2. V dropped 3 bases and J dropped 4; count of bases not matched to a gene: 5. The CDR3 is 15 residues long. CDR1 is SGHTA and CDR2 is FQGNSA in the germline V gene. The CDR3 is CASSLGGRAADTQYF. Written as DNA, the CDR3 is TGTGCCAGCAGCTTGGGCGGGAGGGCCGCAGATACGCAGTATTTT.

The gene calls are TRBV10-3 and TRBJ2-7; D remains ambiguous. Per the germline V gene, CDR1 is ENHRY and CDR2 is SYGVKD. The length of the CDR3 is 15 residues. Trimming removed 0 bases at V and 0 bases at J, with 9 bases between. CDR3 coding DNA: TGTGCCATCAGTGAGTCGGGCGAAAGCTCCTACGAGCAGTACTTC. This sequence encodes CAISESGESSYEQYF.

The CDR3 DNA reads TGTGCCAGCAGTTCTGGCCGGACAGGGGATGAAAAACTGTTTTTT. Translating gives CASSSGRTGDEKLFF. V and J are TRBV7-9 and TRBJ1-4, with 9 bases that match TRBD1. Germline V gives CDR1 SEHNR, CDR2 FQNEAQ (reference sequence). J lost 6 bases, V lost 6 bases, and 8 bases had no gene match. The CDR3 totals 15 residues.

V gene TRBV19 combines with J gene TRBJ1-1, with 7 bases lining up with TRBD1. Trimming cost V 5 bases and J 7 bases; bases outside gene matches: 10. Germline V gives CDR1 LNHDA, CDR2 SQIVND (reference sequence). This CDR3 is 14 amino acids long. The DNA for the CDR3 is TGTGCCAGTAGTGCTGGGGACAGCCACCGTGAAGCTTTCTTT. Protein: CASSAGDSHREAFF.

The chain combines TRBV7-2 with TRBJ2-5; possibly TRBD2 for D (6 bases). The CDR3 contains 16 residues. Trimming pared 5 bases from V and 5 bases from J, leaving 21 bases between. Germline CDR1 and CDR2: SGHTA and FQGNSA. This CDR3 is CASSPMSAGMGETQYF. The CDR3 nucleotides read TGTGCCAGCAGCCCCATGTCGGCGGGAATGGGGGAGACCCAGTACTTC.